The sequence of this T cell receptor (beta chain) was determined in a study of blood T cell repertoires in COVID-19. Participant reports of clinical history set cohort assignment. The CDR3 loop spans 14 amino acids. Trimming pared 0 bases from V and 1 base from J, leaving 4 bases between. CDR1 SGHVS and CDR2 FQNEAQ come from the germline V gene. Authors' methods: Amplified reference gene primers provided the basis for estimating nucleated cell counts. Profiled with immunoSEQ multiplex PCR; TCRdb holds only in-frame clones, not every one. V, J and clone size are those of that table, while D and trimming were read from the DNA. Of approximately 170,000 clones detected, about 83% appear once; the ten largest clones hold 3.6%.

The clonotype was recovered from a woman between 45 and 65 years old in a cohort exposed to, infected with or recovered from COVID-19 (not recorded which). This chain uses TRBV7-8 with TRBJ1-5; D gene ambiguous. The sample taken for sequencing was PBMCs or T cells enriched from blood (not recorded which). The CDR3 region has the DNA TGTGCCAGCAGCTTAGCACTAAGCAATCAGCCCCAGCATTTT. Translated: CASSLALSNQPQHF.